This T cell receptor (beta chain) was observed in a study of OX40 agonist ivuxolimab in advanced cancers. CDR1 and CDR2 (germline): SNHLY, FYNNEI. The CDR3 runs 16 residues. V was clipped by 2 bases and J by 2 bases, with 14 bases between them. The protocol was immunoSEQ multiplex PCR, while the TCRdb copy is restricted to in-frame clones and leaves out a portion. The sample yields over 60,000 clones, 80% to 90% seen once. The rearrangement joins TRBV2 to TRBJ2-3, with D uncertain. The TCR comes from an adult with an advanced solid tumor such as melanoma, head and neck, liver or kidney cancer. Sequencing was performed on CD4+ or CD8+ T cells sorted from blood, taken in a trial of the OX40 agonist ivuxolimab. In nucleotides, the CDR3 is TGTGCCAGCAGTGAATCCCCGGACCACGACACAGATACGCAGTATTTT. Translated, it gives CASSESPDHDTDTQYF. Full variable domain (missing parts from reference TRBV2 and TRBJ2-3): EPEVTQTPSHQVTQMGQEVILRCVPISNHLYFYWYRQILGQKVEFLVSFYNNEISEKSEIFDDQFSVERPDGSNFTLKIRSTKLEDSAMYFCASSESPDHDTDTQYFGPGTRLTVL.